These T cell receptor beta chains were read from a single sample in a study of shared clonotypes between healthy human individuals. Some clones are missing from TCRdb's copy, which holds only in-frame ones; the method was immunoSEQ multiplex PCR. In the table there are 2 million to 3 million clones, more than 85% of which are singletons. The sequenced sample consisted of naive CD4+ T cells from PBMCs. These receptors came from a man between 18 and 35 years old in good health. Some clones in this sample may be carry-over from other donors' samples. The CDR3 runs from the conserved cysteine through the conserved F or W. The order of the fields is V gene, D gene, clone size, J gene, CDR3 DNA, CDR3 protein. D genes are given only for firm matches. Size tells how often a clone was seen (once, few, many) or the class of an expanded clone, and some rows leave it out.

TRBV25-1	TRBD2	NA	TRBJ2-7	TGTGCCAGCAGGGATAGCGGGAGTGGTTACGAGCAGTACTTC	CASRDSGSGYEQYF
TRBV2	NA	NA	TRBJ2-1	TGTGCCAGCAGTAGACGGGGGACCTACAATGAGCAGTTCTTC	CASSRRGTYNEQFF
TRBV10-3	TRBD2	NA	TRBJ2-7	TGTGCCGGCGGCGGGACTAGGTCCTACGAGCAGTACTTC	CAGGGTRSYEQYF
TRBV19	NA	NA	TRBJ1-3	TGTGCCAGTCGAGATAGGGGGGAGAGGAACACCATATATTTT	CASRDRGERNTIYF
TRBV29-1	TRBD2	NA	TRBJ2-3	TGCAGCGTTGTTCTACTAGCGGGAGTCAGGGATACGCAGTATTTT	CSVVLLAGVRDTQYF
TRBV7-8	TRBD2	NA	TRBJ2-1	TGTGCCAGCAGCGTCCTAGCGGGAGGGGGAGATGAGCAGTTCTTC	CASSVLAGGGDEQFF
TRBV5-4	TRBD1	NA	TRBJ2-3	TGTGCCAGCAGCTTGGCAGGGGGATCTGGCACAGATACGCAGTATTTT	CASSLAGGSGTDTQYF
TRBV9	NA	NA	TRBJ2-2	TGTGCCAGCACGGAAATAGCGGCAACGAACACCGGGGAGCTGTTTTTT	CASTEIAATNTGELFF
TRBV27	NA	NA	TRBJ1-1	TGTGCCAGCAGTCCCTCGAGGGGAGGGAACACTGAAGCTTTCTTT	CASSPSRGGNTEAFF
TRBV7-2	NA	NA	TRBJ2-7	TGTGCCAGCAGCTTAGAGACGGGCGCCCCTCAGTACTTC	CASSLETGAPQYF
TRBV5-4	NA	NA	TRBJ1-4	TGTGCCAGCAGCCCCGGACGGGACAAGAGTAATGAAAAACTGTTTTTT	CASSPGRDKSNEKLFF
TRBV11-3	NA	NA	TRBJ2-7	TGTGCCAGCAGCCGTTCCGGGGCTTACGAGCAGTACTTC	CASSRSGAYEQYF
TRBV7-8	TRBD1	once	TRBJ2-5	TGTGCCAGCTCGGACAGGGGCAGGGAGACCCAGTACTTC	CASSDRGRETQYF
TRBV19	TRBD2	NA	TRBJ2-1	TGTGCCAGTATAGCGGGGTCAAATGAGCAGTTCTTC	CASIAGSNEQFF
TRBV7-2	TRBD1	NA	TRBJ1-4	TGTGCCAGCAGCTTGAGGACAGGGCAGAGTGAAAAACTGTTTTTT	CASSLRTGQSEKLFF
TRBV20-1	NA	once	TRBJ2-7	TGCAGTGCAAGACTAGTATACGAGCAGTACTTC	CSARLVYEQYF
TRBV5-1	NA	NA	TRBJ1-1	TGCGCCAGCAGCTTGGCCGCGCACAGCCTGAACACTGAAGCTTTCTTT	CASSLAAHSLNTEAFF
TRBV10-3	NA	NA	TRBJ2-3	TGTGCCATCAGTGAATCGGGGGCAGGGGATACGCAGTATTTT	CAISESGAGDTQYF
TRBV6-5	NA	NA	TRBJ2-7	TGTGCCAGTAAATCCTACTGGGGCGAGCAGTACTTC	CASKSYWGEQYF
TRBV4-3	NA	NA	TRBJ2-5	TGCGCCAGCAGCCCCCGGACTGGGAGGTCAGAGACCCAGTACTTC	CASSPRTGRSETQYF
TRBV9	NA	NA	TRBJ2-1	TGTGCCAGCAGCGTATCCGGGACGGCGGCCACCAATGAGCAGTTCTTC	CASSVSGTAATNEQFF
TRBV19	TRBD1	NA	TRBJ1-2	TGTGCCAGTAGTATCGGACAGGGCCTCTATGGCTACACCTTC	CASSIGQGLYGYTF
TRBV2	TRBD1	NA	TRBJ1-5	TGTGCCAGCAGTCTCCGGACAGGGGTCAATCAGCCCCAGCATTTT	CASSLRTGVNQPQHF
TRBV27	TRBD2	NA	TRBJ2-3	TGTGCCAGCAGGCCGAATAGCGGGACTAGCACAGATACGCAGTATTTT	CASRPNSGTSTDTQYF
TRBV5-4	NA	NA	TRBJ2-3	TGTGCCAGCACCCCTAGGGACCGCACAGATACGCAGTATTTT	CASTPRDRTDTQYF
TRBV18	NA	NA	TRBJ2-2	TGTGCCAGCTCAACCTCCTTAGGCTCCACCGGGGAGCTGTTTTTT	CASSTSLGSTGELFF
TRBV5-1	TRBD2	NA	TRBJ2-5	TGCGCCAGCAGCTTGGGGGAGGGCCCTCAAGAGACCCAGTACTTC	CASSLGEGPQETQYF
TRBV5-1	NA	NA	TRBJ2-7	TGCGCCAGCAGCACGCAGGGGAACGAGCAGTACTTC	CASSTQGNEQYF
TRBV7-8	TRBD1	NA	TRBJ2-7	TGTGCCAGCAGCCCCCGGGGACAGGGGGCAACCTACGAGCAGTACTTC	CASSPRGQGATYEQYF
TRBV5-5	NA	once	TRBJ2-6	TGTGCCAGCAGCTTGGTTGGTGGCGGGGCCAACGTCCTGACTTTC	CASSLVGGGANVLTF
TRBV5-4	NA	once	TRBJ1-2	TGTGCCAGCAGCTTGAAACAGGACTATGGCTACACCTTC	CASSLKQDYGYTF
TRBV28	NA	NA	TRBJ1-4	TGTGCCAGCAGTAATAAAGGGCCCTCACCTCAGGCTAATGAAAAACTGTTTTTT	CASSNKGPSPQANEKLFF
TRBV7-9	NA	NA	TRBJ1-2	TGTGCCAGCAGCTTCTCAGGGTACGGCTACACCTTC	CASSFSGYGYTF